Each of the 20 T cell receptor beta chains below was sequenced from the same sample in a study of T cell repertoires in cytomegalovirus infection (dated by TCRdb to about 2019). Instrument on record: Illumina HiSeq 1500. TCRdb applied fastp at Q25 and MiXCR to the public reads, then kept only in-frame beta chains. Each CDR3 protein appears once, grouped with its most common genes and DNA. In all, the sample holds 650,000 to 900,000 distinct CDR3 sequences, and approximately 32% of those were seen once. About 12% of the sample goes to the ten largest clones. The label giving this sample's treatment or condition can be read as: in vitro stimulation with specific CMV peptide epitopes to enrich CMV-specific T cells. Their antigens remain unidentified. The material sequenced was cultured CD8+ T cells from PBMCs, taken from culture after CMV antigen stimulation. Every receptor here comes from a human donor in good health (CMV status not recorded). Some clones in this sample may be carry-over from other donors' samples.

The genes are TRBV6-5 and TRBJ1-1; 12 bases are shared with TRBD1. CDR3 length: 16 amino acids. The germline V gene encodes CDR1 MNHEY and CDR2 SVGAGI. Germline trimming cut 2 bases from V and 5 bases from J; bases unmatched to any gene: 6. The CDR3: CASSYIRDRGRTEAFF. DNA for the CDR3: TGTGCCAGCAGTTACATCCGGGACAGGGGGCGAACTGAAGCTTTCTTT.

This clonotype was seen more than once but under ten times. The genes are TRBV5-1 and TRBJ2-6; maybe TRBD2 (5 bases). The V and J ends lost 4 bases and 7 bases respectively, with 15 bases between them. The length of the CDR3 is 15 residues. Germline loops: CDR1 SGHRS, CDR2 YFSETQ. For the CDR3, the DNA is TGCGCCAGCAGCGCGCCCGGGATAGAAGCCAACGTCCTGACTTTC. It specifies CASSAPGIEANVLTF.

J is TRBJ1-2 and V is TRBV20-1; weak D call: TRBD1 (5 bases). This CDR3 is 15 amino acids long. Germline V CDR1 and CDR2: DFQATT, SNEGSKA (reference sequence). The V end lost 6 bases, the J end lost 1 base, and 18 bases lay between the germline ends. Here the CDR3 DNA reads TGCAGTGCCACTGGGGCGACCACAAATAACTATGGCTACACCTTC. Translating gives CSATGATTNNYGYTF.

This clonotype was observed a handful of times. V is TRBV7-9 and J is TRBJ2-1; D uncertain. CDR1 and CDR2 from the germline V gene are SEHNR and FQNEAQ (reference sequence). The CDR3 length is 15 residues. V was cut by 3 bases and J by 0 bases, with 9 bases left in between. CDR3 residues: CASSLSFSSYNEQFF. CDR3 DNA sequence: TGTGCCAGCAGCTTGAGCTTTAGCTCCTACAATGAGCAGTTCTTC.

CDR3: CASGAGQGFGPNYGYTF. DNA for the CDR3: TGTGCTAGTGGTGCTGGACAGGGATTCGGACCAAACTATGGCTACACCTTC. This sequence joins TRBV12-5 and TRBJ1-2; 8 positions agree with TRBD1. CDR1 and CDR2 from the germline V gene are LGHNT and FRNRAP. The CDR3 totals 17 residues. The J segment lost 2 bases and the V segment lost 5 bases, leaving 13 bases of the junction unmatched.

The V and J genes are TRBV5-6 and TRBJ1-2; possible D gene TRBD1, 6 bases. The V gene's germline CDR1 is SGHDT and CDR2 YYEEEE. V gave up 2 bases and J gave up 6 bases, with 17 bases separating them. The CDR3 sequence is 15 residues long. The CDR3 here is CASSLVQGEKDGYTF. The CDR3 region has the DNA TGTGCCAGCAGCTTAGTACAGGGAGAAAAGGATGGCTACACCTTC.

This clonotype has only a few counts. The chain employs TRBV28 and TRBJ2-7, with 11 bases identical to TRBD2. J lost 3 bases, V lost 6 bases, and 4 bases had no gene match. The CDR3 is made up of 14 amino acids. Germline V gene lookup returns CDR1 MDHEN and CDR2 SYDVKM. CDR3 nucleotide sequence: TGTGCCAGCAGAGATAGCGGGGGGGACTACGAGCAGTACGTC. Amino acid sequence: CASRDSGGDYEQYV.

This clonotype was recorded a few times. V usage is TRBV29-1 and J usage is TRBJ1-4; no firm D call. Germline CDR1 is SQVTM and CDR2 is ANQGSEA. The CDR3 has 14 residues. The V and J ends lost 6 bases and 0 bases respectively, with 11 bases between them. The CDR3 DNA reads TGCAGCGTGGAAAACGGTGCAACTAATGAAAAACTGTTTTTT. Translation: CSVENGATNEKLFF.

The chain carries TRBV9 and TRBJ2-3; D remains ambiguous. Germline CDR1 and CDR2: SGDLS and YYNGEE. The CDR3 runs 17 residues. Trimming stripped 0 bases from V and 2 bases from J, with 16 bases between. For the CDR3, the DNA is TGTGCCAGCAGCGTAGATCGTGGGGTCCGATACACAGATACGCAGTATTTT. Its translation: CASSVDRGVRYTDTQYF.

This clonotype was seen many times. The J gene is TRBJ2-3, the V gene TRBV7-8; 7 nucleotides align to TRBD1. The CDR3 has 15 amino acids. V dropped 3 bases and J dropped 2; count of bases not matched to a gene: 5. Germline lookup yields CDR1 SGHVS and CDR2 FQNEAQ. CDR3 nucleotides: TGTGCCAGCAGCTTCCTGACAGGGCCCACAGATACGCAGTATTTT. Its translation is CASSFLTGPTDTQYF.

V usage is TRBV4-1 and J usage is TRBJ1-2; D is unresolved. V was clipped by 0 bases and J by 7 bases, with 15 bases between them. The CDR3 contains 15 residues. The V gene's germline CDR1 is MGHRA and CDR2 YSYEKL. CDR3 bases: TGCGCCAGCAGCCAAGATTCTGGTCCGTACCGTGGCTACACCTTC. It translates to CASSQDSGPYRGYTF.

There are a few counts of this clonotype. The rearrangement joins TRBV11-1 to TRBJ2-1; TRBD2 agrees at 7 bases. Germline-derived CDR1 and CDR2 are SGHAT and FQDESV (reference sequence). Trimming removed 11 bases from V and 8 bases from J; junction bases left unmatched: 3. The CDR3 is made up of 10 amino acids. The DNA for the CDR3 is TGTGCCCGTGGGGGGGATGAGCAGTTCTTC. It specifies CARGGDEQFF.

This chain joins TRBV2 and TRBJ2-3, with 9 bases fitting TRBD2. The germline CDR1 and CDR2 sequences are SNHLY and FYNNEI. V lost 10 bases to trimming and J lost 4 bases; unmatched junction nucleotides: 12. The CDR3 extends over 15 amino acids. For the CDR3, the DNA is TGTGCCAACAAGGGGGGACTAGCCCCTCCAGATACGCAGTATTTT. This encodes CANKGGLAPPDTQYF.

This clonotype was seen a few times. The rearrangement joins TRBV6-1 to TRBJ2-7; D unclear. Germline CDR1 MNHNS, CDR2 SASEGT. CDR3 size: 13 residues. The V gene lost 3 bases and the J gene lost 3 bases, with 9 bases spanning the gap. CDR3 sequence (DNA): TGTGCCAGCAGTGAGAGGCAGGACTACGAGCAGTACTTC. Its protein product is CASSERQDYEQYF.

The chain carries TRBV9 and TRBJ2-5, with D possibly TRBD2 on 5 matching bases. V was cut by 2 bases and J by 5 bases, with 13 bases left in between. Germline CDR1 reads SGDLS; CDR2 reads YYNGEE. This CDR3 spans 14 amino acids. The DNA for the CDR3 is TGTGCCAGCAGCGTGACGGGGTTGGTGGAGACCCAGTACTTC. Protein product: CASSVTGLVETQYF.

This clonotype was seen only a few times. The chain combines TRBV7-9 with TRBJ2-2; D may correspond to TRBD1 or TRBD2 (6 bases each). The V and J ends lost 5 bases and 0 bases respectively, with 13 bases between them. The germline gives CDR1 SEHNR, CDR2 FQNEAQ (reference sequence). This CDR3 region has 16 residues. The CDR3 reads CASSPMGGANTGELFF. Written as DNA, the CDR3 is TGTGCCAGCAGCCCGATGGGGGGCGCGAACACCGGGGAGCTGTTTTTT.

This clonotype was picked up a small number of times. The chain joins TRBV7-9 to TRBJ2-1; 10 bases agree with TRBD2. V lost 2 bases to trimming and J lost 2 bases; unmatched junction nucleotides: 6. Per the germline V gene, CDR1 is SEHNR and CDR2 is FQNEAQ (reference sequence). The CDR3 loop spans 17 amino acids. The CDR3 here is CASSLPSGGRAYNEQFF. In DNA form, the CDR3 reads TGTGCCAGCAGCTTACCTAGCGGGGGCCGGGCCTACAATGAGCAGTTCTTC.

This clonotype was seen ten or more times. The chain links TRBV12-3 or TRBV12-4 to TRBJ2-1; no firm D call. The CDR3 is 15 residues long. V was trimmed by 5 bases and J by 0 bases, leaving 11 bases between them. CDR3 coding DNA: TGTGCCAGCAGTCCAGAGTTTCCCTCCTACAATGAGCAGTTCTTC. This gives the protein CASSPEFPSYNEQFF.

This clonotype was detected ten times or more. The chain employs TRBV7-8 and TRBJ2-4, with D possibly TRBD1 on 6 matching bases. Germline loops: CDR1 SGHVS, CDR2 FQNEAQ. CDR3 length: 17 amino acids. The V end was cut by 0 bases, the J end by 1 base, with 13 bases between. DNA for the CDR3: TGTGCCAGCAGCTTAGCTTGGGCAGGGGAGGCCAAAAACATTCAGTACTTC. It translates to CASSLAWAGEAKNIQYF.

This clonotype was seen many times. The chain couples TRBV7-6 to TRBJ1-5; D is unresolved. Germline V gene sequence: CDR1 SGHVS, CDR2 FNYEAQ. The CDR3 contains 13 residues. V lost 3 bases and J lost 2, with 5 bases in between. The CDR3 is CASSLDGNQPQHF. The CDR3 nucleotides are TGTGCCAGCAGCTTGGACGGCAATCAGCCCCAGCATTTT. The entire variable domain, with the rest obtained from reference TRBV7-6 and TRBJ1-5, is as follows: GAGVSQSPRYKVTKRGQDVALRCDPISGHVSLYWYRQALGQGPEFLTYFNYEAQQDKSGLPNDRFSAERPEGSISTLTIQRTEQRDSAMYRCASSLDGNQPQHFGDGTRLSIL.